This T cell receptor beta chain was recovered during a study of blood T cells in healthy people across ages. A second PCR of roughly 7 to 11 cycles used a sample-barcoded 5' primer and a J-beta primer mix. Each cDNA molecule was tagged by a template-switch adaptor that had 12 random nucleotides. In TCRdb, the 5' RACE reads were re-called with MiXCR into one record per CDR3 protein. This table holds approximately 800,000 distinct CDR3 sequences, 20% to 30% found once. Sample donors were healthy Caucasian individuals that came from Russia, aged about 6 to 100. At least 6 million PBMCs were isolated per sample. The CDR3 covers 14 residues. The V and J ends lost 5 bases and 1 base respectively, with 11 bases between them. Germline values: CDR1 MDHEN, CDR2 SYDVKM. Separately, the same data were catalogued under a study of T cells of mothers and their children. As reported in that work: Five or six children, together with their three healthy Caucasian mothers, made up the donors.

The receptor comes from a boy younger than 18 in good health. Sequencing was done on a sample of blood. V gene TRBV28 combines with J gene TRBJ2-5, with D possibly being TRBD1 (5 bases). The DNA of the CDR3 is TGTGCCAGCAGTCGACAGCTAACCCAAGAGACCCAGTACTTC. Encoded protein: CASSRQLTQETQYF. Based on the CDR3 plus reference TRBV28 and TRBJ2-5, the full variable domain is DVKVTQSSRYLVKRTGEKVFLECVQDMDHENMFWYRQDPGLGLRLIYFSYDVKMKEKGDIPEGYSVSREKKERFSLILESASTNQTSMYLCASSRQLTQETQYFGPGTRLLVL.